In this sample, the clone carrying this T cell receptor (beta chain) turned up once. The entry originates in a study of blood T cell repertoires in COVID-19. Overall study: Sites in the United States, Italy and Spain provided acute and convalescent COVID-19 samples.

The germline gives CDR1 DFQATT, CDR2 SNEGSKA (reference sequence). With 3 bases removed from V and 2 bases from J, the gap between germline ends came to 19 bases. The CDR3 is 16 amino acids. In the original analysis: Nucleated cell number was recorded as an estimate derived from reference gene primer amplification. Clones were read by immunoSEQ multiplex PCR, and TCRdb kept only the in-frame ones, dropping some. V and J calls and clone size are as listed in that table; D and trimming were resolved from the DNA. The sample contains 150,000 to 200,000 clones, 75% to 85% of which appear only once. The rearrangement joins TRBV20-1 to TRBJ1-2; D perhaps matches TRBD1 (6 bases). The source is a man aged 55 to 70 with acute or convalescent COVID-19. The sample taken for sequencing was peripheral blood. CDR3 coding DNA: TGCAGTGCTAGTAGAGCAGGGGCGCCCCTAAACTATGGCTACACCTTC. Translated: CSASRAGAPLNYGYTF.